The clone carrying this T cell receptor beta chain came up a few times. The antigen is undetermined. PCR primers comprised 60 Vbeta and 13 Jbeta primers. Sequencing used immunoSEQ multiplex PCR; TCRdb keeps in-frame clones, though not all of them. The sample holds about 83,000 clones, 60% to 85% seen once. The data were obtained in a study of cytomegalovirus exposure and HLA in healthy donors. Across the whole study: Earlier, 150 million to 200 million T cells were analyzed, and over 95 million unique TCR beta sequences were found among them. There were some 410 genotyped donors. Of these, 81% fell in the genetic ancestry cluster associated with self-reported Caucasian donors. General study findings and limits: TCR beta chains numbering more than 150 were designated cytomegalovirus-associated.

This TCR came from a young man in good health and CMV-seropositive. The material sequenced was PBMCs.

The CDR3 spells CASSLDRATNEKLFF. The CDR3 coding sequence is TGTGCCAGCAGCTTGGACAGGGCAACTAATGAAAAACTGTTTTTT. The chain is built from TRBV5-4 and TRBJ1-4; tentative D call: TRBD1 (6 bases). The CDR3 sequence is 15 residues long. In germline, CDR1 is SGHNT, CDR2 YYREEE (reference sequence). With 0 bases removed from V and 0 bases from J, the gap between germline ends came to 6 bases.